This TCR beta chain is drawn from a study of T-cell reconstitution after alpha-beta-depleted transplantation in children. This clonotype was recorded a few times. Germline V gene data show CDR1 as LNHNV and CDR2 as YYDKDF (reference sequence). The CDR3 loop spans 15 amino acids. V was clipped by 1 base and J by 1 base, with 11 bases between them. The TCRbeta library incorporated unique molecular identifiers. Each CDR3 protein is one row after TCRdb ran MiXCR on the PCR reads. The table lists some 350,000 distinct CDR3 sequences, approximately 10% of them singletons, with less than 2.5% in the top ten.

The material was PBMCs from the stem cell graft donor, obtained from the stem cell graft. The J gene is TRBJ2-7, the V gene TRBV15; D is undetermined. The receptor was derived from a human donor who donated a stem cell graft to a child with acute lymphoblastic leukemia. The CDR3 DNA follows: TGTGCCACCAGCAGAGGTATTACCGCATCCTACGAGCAGTACTTC. Translation gives CATSRGITASYEQYF. Full variable domain (outside the CDR3, taken from reference TRBV15 and TRBJ2-7): DAMVIQNPRYQVTQFGKPVTLSCSQTLNHNVMYWYQQKSSQAPKLLFHYYDKDFNNEADTPDNFQSRRPNTSFCFLDIRSPGLGDTAMYLCATSRGITASYEQYFGPGTRLTVT.